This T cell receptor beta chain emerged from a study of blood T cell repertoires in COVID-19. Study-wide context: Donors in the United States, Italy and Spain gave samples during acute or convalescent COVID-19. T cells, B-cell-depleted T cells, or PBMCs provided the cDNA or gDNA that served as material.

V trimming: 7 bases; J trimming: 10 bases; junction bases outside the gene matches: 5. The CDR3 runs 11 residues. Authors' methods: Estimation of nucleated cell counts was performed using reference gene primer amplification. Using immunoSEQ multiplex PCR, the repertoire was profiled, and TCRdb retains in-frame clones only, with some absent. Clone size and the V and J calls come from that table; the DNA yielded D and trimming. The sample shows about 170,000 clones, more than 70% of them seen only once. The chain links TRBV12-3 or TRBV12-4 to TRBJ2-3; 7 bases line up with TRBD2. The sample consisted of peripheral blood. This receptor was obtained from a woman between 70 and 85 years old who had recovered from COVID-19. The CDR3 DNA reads TGTGCCAGCAACCACGGGGGGTCGCAGTATTTT. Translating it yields CASNHGGSQYF.